Given below is one T cell receptor delta chain in context. The TCRdb protein, from a much larger clone, departs from this DNA's translation at residue 3, likely by read error; the protein shown derives from the DNA. The sample belongs to a study of gamma-delta chains in newborns, infants, children. As for the study in general: Microbial exposure reportedly drives polyclonal innate γδ T cell expansion after birth.

TCRdb re-called the reads via CATT. The sample carries 6,500 to 9,000 delta-chain clones, over 1.5% recorded once. The CDR3 has 19 residues. Germline V gives CDR1 GEAIGNYY, CDR2 EKD. V gene TRDV2 combines with J gene TRDJ3; no definite D call. The sample taken for sequencing was blood. The TCR originated in a child who was a newborn, infant or young child, either healthy, febrile or measles-vaccinated (not recorded which). DNA of the CDR3: TGTGCCTCTGACCCCATCGAGAGGACATACTCCTGGGACACCCGACAGATGTTTTTC. This codes for CASDPIERTYSWDTRQMFF.